This is a list of T cell receptor beta chains from one sample in a study of T and B cells in COVID-19 patients. Each CDR3 protein is one row after TCRdb ran MiXCR on the multiplex PCR reads. The sample shows about 2,500 distinct CDR3 sequences, approximately 26% of them seen only once. Specimen: blood. The receptor source for this set is a human donor with active COVID-19. Each CDR3 is given with its conserved first and last residue. The D gene is left open where the match is weak. For some rows the clone size is stated as once, few or many, or as a class when expanded; others skip it.

-	TRBV19	-	TRBJ1-5	CASSTYSTSNQPQHF	TGTGCCAGTAGTACCTACTCAACGAGCAATCAGCCCCAGCATTTT
-	TRBV28	TRBD1	TRBJ1-4	CASSPGQVEEKLFF	TGTGCCAGCAGCCCGGGACAGGTCGAGGAAAAACTGTTTTTT
-	TRBV10-3	-	TRBJ1-2	CAIGGTEGNRNHGYTF	TGTGCCATCGGCGGGACCGAGGGAAATAGGAACCATGGCTACACCTTC
-	TRBV5-4	-	TRBJ2-1	CASSQGINSIDEQFF	TGTGCCAGCTCCCAGGGGATTAATAGTATTGATGAGCAGTTCTTC
few	TRBV4-3	TRBD2	TRBJ2-1	CASSQEGLAGGPNEQFF	TGCGCCAGCAGCCAAGAGGGACTAGCGGGAGGGCCCAATGAGCAGTTCTTC
many	TRBV5-4	-	TRBJ2-7	CASSLGVTGEQYF	TGTGCCAGCAGCTTGGGGGTGACGGGCGAGCAGTACTTC
-	TRBV20-1	-	TRBJ2-1	CSARDPYRGSSYNEQFF	TGCAGTGCTAGGGACCCTTACCGTGGGAGCTCCTACAATGAGCAGTTCTTC
medium-sized	TRBV6-5	TRBD1	TRBJ2-7	CASSDQGQGFREQYF	TGTGCCAGCAGTGACCAGGGACAGGGTTTCAGGGAGCAGTACTTC
-	TRBV29-1	-	TRBJ2-1	CSVERVHYNEQFF	TGCAGCGTTGAACGAGTCCATTACAATGAGCAGTTCTTC
-	TRBV20-1	-	TRBJ2-3	CSAEGSTDTQYF	TGCAGTGCTGAGGGGAGCACAGATACGCAGTATTTT
few	TRBV5-4	TRBD1	TRBJ1-2	CASSLDTGGANYGYTF	TGTGCCAGCAGCTTAGATACAGGGGGCGCCAACTATGGCTACACCTTC
-	TRBV4-2	-	TRBJ2-3	CASTQGVGENTQYF	TGTGCCAGCACCCAAGGGGTGGGGGAAAATACGCAGTATTTT
-	TRBV4-3	-	TRBJ1-6	CASSQGGGSVSPLHF	TGCGCCAGCAGCCAAGGGGGGGGATCAGTTTCACCCCTCCACTTT
many	TRBV7-9	-	TRBJ2-1	CASSSGLYNEQFF	TGTGCCAGCAGCTCGGGACTGTACAATGAGCAGTTCTTC
medium-sized	TRBV6-5	-	TRBJ2-5	CASTPRGRGQETQYF	TGTGCCAGCACCCCCCGGGGCAGGGGACAAGAGACCCAGTACTTC
-	TRBV6-4	TRBD1	TRBJ2-3	CASSDRGLGSTDTQYF	TGTGCCAGCAGTGACAGGGGGCTGGGGAGCACAGATACGCAGTATTTT
-	TRBV6-5	-	TRBJ2-2	CASSPGAPLNTGELFF	TGTGCCAGCAGTCCAGGGGCACCCCTAAACACCGGGGAGCTGTTTTTT
-	TRBV27	-	TRBJ1-5	CASSPRGGSNQPQHF	TGTGCCAGCAGTCCCCGAGGGGGAAGCAATCAGCCCCAGCATTTT
medium-sized	TRBV19	-	TRBJ1-1	CASAGNTEAFF	TGTGCCAGTGCGGGGAACACTGAAGCTTTCTTT
few	TRBV12-3/TRBV12-4	-	TRBJ1-1	CASTYRREANTEAFF	TGTGCCAGCACCTACCGAAGGGAGGCGAACACTGAAGCTTTCTTT
-	TRBV5-1	-	TRBJ2-7	CASRGGWTSYEQYF	TGCGCCAGCAGAGGGGGATGGACATCCTACGAGCAGTACTTC
-	TRBV29-1	-	TRBJ1-5	CSVVEGGNQPQHF	TGCAGCGTTGTCGAGGGGGGCAATCAGCCCCAGCATTTT
-	TRBV6-2/TRBV6-3	-	TRBJ2-5	CASSYGWGAGQETQYF	TGTGCCAGCAGTTACGGCTGGGGGGCCGGACAAGAGACCCAGTACTTC
many	TRBV12-3/TRBV12-4	TRBD1	TRBJ2-3	CASSLTGSDTQYF	TGTGCCAGCAGTTTGACAGGGTCGGATACGCAGTATTTT
few	TRBV6-6	-	TRBJ1-5	CASRHNQPQHF	TGTGCCAGCAGACACAATCAGCCCCAGCATTTT
few	TRBV6-5	TRBD1	TRBJ1-1	CASSGQANTEAFF	TGTGCCAGCAGTGGACAGGCGAACACTGAAGCTTTCTTT
-	TRBV6-2/TRBV6-3	TRBD2	TRBJ2-1	CASRRGTSGRANEQFF	TGTGCCAGCCGAAGGGGGACTAGCGGGAGGGCCAATGAGCAGTTCTTC
medium-sized	TRBV19	TRBD2	TRBJ2-1	CASSTGTSGYFNEKFF	TGTGCCAGTAGTACCGGGACTAGCGGGTACTTCAATGAGAAGTTCTTC
medium-sized	TRBV18	-	TRBJ2-1	CASSPPLRGEQFF	TGTGCCAGCTCACCTCCACTACGGGGTGAGCAGTTCTTC
-	TRBV5-3	-	TRBJ2-7	CASSLAGPALPVYEQYF	TGTGCCAGCAGCTTGGCGGGGCCTGCGTTGCCTGTCTACGAGCAGTACTTC
-	TRBV4-3	-	TRBJ2-2	CASSYTGQGTGELFF	TGCGCCAGCAGCTACACAGGTCAAGGGACCGGGGAGCTGTTTTTT
few	TRBV18	-	TRBJ1-3	CASSPPAIGGSSRNTIYF	TGTGCCAGCTCACCACCAGCGATAGGGGGGAGTTCCAGAAACACCATATATTTT
once	TRBV18	TRBD2	TRBJ2-7	CASSPPLLAGGPEQDF	TGTGCCAGCTCACCACCATTGTTAGCGGGAGGGCCCGAGCAGGACTTC
few	TRBV20-1	-	TRBJ2-7	CSAGRTDTYEQYF	TGCAGTGCCGGTAGGACAGACACTTACGAGCAGTACTTC
few	TRBV30	-	TRBJ1-3	CAWDRTVGNTIYF	TGTGCCTGGGACAGGACGGTTGGAAACACCATATATTTT
few	TRBV19	-	TRBJ1-1	CASSKVSTGWSEAFF	TGTGCCAGTAGTAAGGTGTCCACAGGGTGGTCTGAAGCTTTCTTT
-	TRBV18	TRBD2	TRBJ2-1	CASSPPELAGGYSEQFF	TGTGCCAGCTCACCACCGGAACTAGCGGGAGGGTACAGTGAGCAGTTCTTC
-	TRBV11-1	TRBD1	TRBJ2-1	CASSIGTGGSGGEQFF	TGTGCCAGCAGCATAGGGACAGGGGGCAGTGGCGGTGAGCAGTTCTTC
large	TRBV29-1	-	TRBJ2-1	CSINSGTLYNEQFF	TGCAGCATCAACTCCGGGACTCTCTACAATGAGCAGTTCTTC
few	TRBV10-3	TRBD2	TRBJ2-1	CAISPESGAYNEQFF	TGTGCCATCAGCCCCGAGAGCGGGGCCTACAATGAGCAGTTCTTC
medium-sized	TRBV29-1	TRBD2	TRBJ2-6	CSVGGRGISGTSPTGANVLTF	TGCAGCGTTGGTGGCAGGGGGATTTCCGGGACTAGCCCAACTGGGGCCAACGTCCTGACTTTC
few	TRBV5-1	-	TRBJ2-1	CASSLVVAGAGNEQFF	TGCGCCAGCAGCTTGGTGGTGGCTGGGGCGGGCAATGAGCAGTTCTTC
few	TRBV27	TRBD2	TRBJ2-7	CASSLSGSRREQYF	TGTGCCAGCAGTTTAAGCGGGAGTCGGAGGGAGCAGTACTTC
hyperexpanded	TRBV18	TRBD2	TRBJ2-3	CASSVRESGNTDTQYF	TGTGCCAGCTCCGTACGCGAGAGCGGGAACACAGATACGCAGTATTTT
medium-sized	TRBV30	TRBD1	TRBJ1-1	CAWRGQGWVEAFF	TGTGCCTGGAGGGGACAGGGATGGGTTGAAGCTTTCTTT
-	TRBV7-2	TRBD2	TRBJ2-7	CASSIRLPGTSGNEQYF	TGTGCCAGCAGTATCCGACTCCCCGGGACTAGCGGGAACGAGCAGTACTTC
once	TRBV10-1	-	TRBJ2-3	CASSVAGSTDTQYF	TGCGCCAGCAGTGTTGCGGGCAGCACAGATACGCAGTATTTT
once	TRBV20-1	TRBD1	TRBJ1-2	CSADNDRGFGYTF	TGCAGTGCCGACAACGACAGGGGGTTTGGCTACACCTTC
-	TRBV6-1	-	TRBJ2-1	CASSEDGRGTYNEQFF	TGTGCCAGCAGTGAAGACGGGCGAGGGACCTACAATGAGCAGTTCTTC
medium-sized	TRBV6-5	-	TRBJ1-2	CASSRDPQDLLYTF	TGTGCCAGCAGCCGAGACCCACAGGATCTGCTTTACACCTTC
-	TRBV20-1	TRBD1	TRBJ2-7	CSARGTGAWYEQYF	TGCAGTGCTAGAGGGACAGGGGCATGGTACGAGCAGTACTTC
-	TRBV24-1	-	TRBJ2-5	CATSDKGETQYF	TGTGCCACCAGTGACAAAGGAGAGACCCAGTACTTC
-	TRBV10-2	TRBD2	TRBJ2-7	CASEVAGPPYEQYF	TGCGCCAGCGAAGTAGCGGGGCCCCCCTACGAGCAGTACTTC